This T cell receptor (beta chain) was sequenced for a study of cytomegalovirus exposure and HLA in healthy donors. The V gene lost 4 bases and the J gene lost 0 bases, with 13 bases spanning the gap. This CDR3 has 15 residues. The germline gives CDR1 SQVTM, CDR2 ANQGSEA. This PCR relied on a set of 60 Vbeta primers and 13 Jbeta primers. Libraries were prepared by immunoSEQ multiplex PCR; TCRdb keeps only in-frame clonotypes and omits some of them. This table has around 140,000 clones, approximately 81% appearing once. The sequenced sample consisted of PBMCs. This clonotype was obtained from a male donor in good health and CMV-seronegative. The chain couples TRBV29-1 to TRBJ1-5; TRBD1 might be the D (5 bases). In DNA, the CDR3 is TGCAGCGTTGGGGGGGGTACTTATAGCAATCAGCCCCAGCATTTT. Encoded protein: CSVGGGTYSNQPQHF.